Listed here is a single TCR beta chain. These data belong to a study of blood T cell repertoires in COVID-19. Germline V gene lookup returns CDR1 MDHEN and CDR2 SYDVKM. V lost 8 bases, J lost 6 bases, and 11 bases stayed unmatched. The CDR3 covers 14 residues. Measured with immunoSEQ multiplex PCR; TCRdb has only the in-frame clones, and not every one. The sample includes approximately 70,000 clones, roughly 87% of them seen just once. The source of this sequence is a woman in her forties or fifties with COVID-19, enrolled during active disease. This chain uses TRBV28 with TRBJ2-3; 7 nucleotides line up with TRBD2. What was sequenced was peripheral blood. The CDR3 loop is CASQGLTGGDTQYF. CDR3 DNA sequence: TGTGCCAGCCAGGGCTTAACGGGGGGTGATACGCAGTATTTT.